Listed below are T cell receptor beta chains from one sample, sequenced in a study of cytomegalovirus exposure and HLA in healthy donors. The protocol was immunoSEQ multiplex PCR, while the TCRdb copy is restricted to in-frame clones and leaves out a portion. This repertoire includes roughly 51,000 clones. Input material: PBMCs. These TCRs come from a woman between 40 and 55 years old in good health and CMV-seronegative. CDR3s include the opening cysteine and the closing phenylalanine or tryptophan. A D gene is named only where the DNA matches it firmly.

d_call | j_call | v_call | cdr3_nt | cdr3_aa
TRBD1 | TRBJ1-2 | TRBV7-2 | TGTGCCAGCAGCCCCGGACAGGCGAACTATGGCTACACCTTC | CASSPGQANYGYTF
NA | TRBJ2-1 | TRBV27 | TGTGCCAGCAGTTCGACAGCCTCCTACAATGAGCAGTTCTTC | CASSSTASYNEQFF
NA | TRBJ2-7 | TRBV30 | TGTGCCGGGTTCGGGAATAGCGTCTACGAGCAGTACTTC | CAGFGNSVYEQYF
TRBD1 | TRBJ2-5 | TRBV13 | TGTGCCAGCAGCTTAGAGGCAGGGGGTCAAGAGACCCAGTACTTC | CASSLEAGGQETQYF
TRBD1 | TRBJ2-2 | TRBV11-3 | TGTGCCACCGGCGGGGACAGGGCCGGGGACACCGGGGAGCTGTTTTTT | CATGGDRAGDTGELFF
TRBD1 | TRBJ2-3 | TRBV13 | TGTGCCAGCAGCCCAAGGTCCTGGACAGGTAGCACAGATACGCAGTATTTT | CASSPRSWTGSTDTQYF
NA | TRBJ2-7 | TRBV30 | TGTGCCTGGGCCTCTCAGGACTCCTACGAGCAGTACTTC | CAWASQDSYEQYF
NA | TRBJ1-2 | TRBV5-5 | TGTGCCAGCAGCTTGGGTGCGGATCCCGTTTATGGCTACACCTTC | CASSLGADPVYGYTF
TRBD2 | TRBJ2-5 | TRBV5-1 | TGCGCCAGCAGCAACCCTAGCGGTGATGGAGAGACCCAGTACTTC | CASSNPSGDGETQYF
TRBD1 | TRBJ2-7 | TRBV5-4 | TGTGCCAGCAGCTGGGGGAACCCGACAGGGGGCGGGTACGAGCAGTACTTC | CASSWGNPTGGGYEQYF
NA | TRBJ1-1 | TRBV11-3 | TGTGCCAGCAGCTTAGATCAACTATCCCGAGCTTTCTTT | CASSLDQLSRAFF
NA | TRBJ1-4 | TRBV28 | TGTGCCAGCAGCAACGGCGGGGGTGGCAAAAAACTGTTTTTT | CASSNGGGGKKLFF
NA | TRBJ2-7 | TRBV23-1 | TGCGCCCCGTTTTACCGGGACACCCTAAGCAGCTCCTACGAGCAGTACTTC | CAPFYRDTLSSSYEQYF
TRBD1 | TRBJ2-2 | TRBV7-2 | TGTGCCAGCAGCCGAGACCTCACAGGGGGCATCTCCGGGGAGCTGTTTTTT | CASSRDLTGGISGELFF
TRBD1 | TRBJ1-6 | TRBV19 | TGTGCCAGTAGTGGGACAGGGGGCGATTCACCCCTCCACTTT | CASSGTGGDSPLHF
NA | TRBJ1-5 | TRBV9 | NA | CASSVGWGQGILHF
NA | TRBJ2-2 | TRBV4-1 | TGCGCCAGCAGCCAAGTCCCTGTCTCGAACACCGGGGAGCTGTTTTTT | CASSQVPVSNTGELFF
NA | TRBJ1-4 | TRBV2 | TGTGCCAGCAGTACTACAGGGAGCGCAACTAATGAAAAACTGTTTTTT | CASSTTGSATNEKLFF
TRBD2 | TRBJ2-2 | TRBV10-3 | TGTGCCATCAGTGAGACTAGCGGGAGGGCGAACACCGGGGAGCTGTTTTTT | CAISETSGRANTGELFF
NA | TRBJ1-5 | TRBV19 | TGTGCCAGCGGACAGCAAACTTATCAGCCCCAGCATTTT | CASGQQTYQPQHF
NA | TRBJ1-1 | TRBV20-1 | TGCAGTGCTAGGAGGGACACTGAAGCTTTCTTT | CSARRDTEAFF
NA | TRBJ2-2 | TRBV27 | TGTGCCAGCAGTTTAATGAGGGGGGGCACCGGGGAGCTGTTTTTT | CASSLMRGGTGELFF
NA | TRBJ1-2 | TRBV11-2 | TGTGCCAGCAGCTTTACAGGGTTACAAGTGGGAGGCTACACCTTC | CASSFTGLQVGGYTF
TRBD2 | TRBJ2-1 | TRBV5-1 | TGCGCCAGCAGCTACGGGACTAGCGGGGGGGGCAATGAGCAGTTCTTC | CASSYGTSGGGNEQFF
NA | TRBJ1-2 | TRBV4-2 | TGTGCCAGCAGCCTGGAGGAACGGGGAGAGAACTATGGCTACACCTTC | CASSLEERGENYGYTF
NA | TRBJ2-5 | TRBV5-1 | TGCGCCAGCAGCCCCGGACCCGTTAAGGGGGGGGAGACCCAGTACTTC | CASSPGPVKGGETQYF
TRBD1 | TRBJ1-1 | TRBV29-1 | TGCAGCGGGACGACAGGGTTCAACACTGAAGCTTTCTTT | CSGTTGFNTEAFF
TRBD2 | TRBJ2-2 | TRBV30 | TGTGCCTGGAGACCGGGACTAGCCCACGGGGAGCTGTTTTTT | CAWRPGLAHGELFF
TRBD1 | TRBJ1-1 | TRBV25-1 | TGTGCCAGCAGGGGGGCAGGGGGCTTTACTGAAGCTTTCTTT | CASRGAGGFTEAFF
TRBD2 | TRBJ2-1 | TRBV11-3 | TGTGCCAGCAGCTCCCTAGCGGGAGGTGGCAATGAGCAGTTCTTC | CASSSLAGGGNEQFF
TRBD2 | TRBJ2-7 | TRBV18 | TGTGCCAGCTCACCAGGACTAGCGGTCGACGAGCAGTACTTC | CASSPGLAVDEQYF
NA | TRBJ2-3 | TRBV29-1 | TGCAGCGTTGTAGTAGGGGGGGGCACAGATACGCAGTATTTT | CSVVVGGGTDTQYF
TRBD1 | TRBJ1-5 | TRBV19 | TGTGCCAGTAGGGGACAGGGCGGGAATCAGCCCCAGCATTTT | CASRGQGGNQPQHF
TRBD1 | TRBJ2-5 | TRBV5-1 | TGCGCCAGCAGCGCGGGACAGGCAATCCAAGAGACCCAGTACTTC | CASSAGQAIQETQYF
NA | TRBJ1-3 | TRBV4-3 | TGCGCCAGCAGCCAAGATGAGGTTATCTCTGGAAACACCATATATTTT | CASSQDEVISGNTIYF
TRBD2 | TRBJ2-1 | TRBV7-9 | TGTGCCAGCAGCCCGACGGGACTAGCGGGGGGGTATGAGCAGTTCTTC | CASSPTGLAGGYEQFF
TRBD2 | TRBJ2-1 | TRBV4-3 | TGCGCCAGCAGCCCGCAACCGGGACTAGCGGACCACTCCTACAATGAGCAGTTCTTC | CASSPQPGLADHSYNEQFF
TRBD1 | TRBJ1-4 | TRBV9 | TGTGCCAGCAGCAGGACAGGGGACAGTGAAAAACTGTTTTTT | CASSRTGDSEKLFF
TRBD1 | TRBJ1-2 | TRBV7-9 | TGTGCCAGCAGCCCGCCGGGACAGCACTATGGCTACACCTTC | CASSPPGQHYGYTF
NA | TRBJ1-4 | TRBV19 | TGTGCCAGTACGGTAGGCGGCTTTAATGAAAAACTGTTTTTT | CASTVGGFNEKLFF
NA | TRBJ1-1 | TRBV5-1 | TGCGCCAGCAGCTTGGTGCAGGGGTGGAACACTGAAGCTTTCTTT | CASSLVQGWNTEAFF
NA | TRBJ1-1 | TRBV9 | TGTGCCAGCAGCCCAACACTCCGGGTGCCGAACACTGAAGCTTTCTTT | CASSPTLRVPNTEAFF
TRBD1 | TRBJ2-3 | TRBV5-1 | TGCGCCAGCAGCTCCAGGGGGACGGCAGATACGCAGTATTTT | CASSSRGTADTQYF
NA | TRBJ2-3 | TRBV7-2 | TGTGCCAGCAGTCGGAACAGTCATCTATCCACAGATACGCAGTATTTT | CASSRNSHLSTDTQYF
NA | TRBJ1-4 | TRBV5-1 | TGCGCCAGCAGCTTGGCCCTGGGGGGGAATGAAAAACTGTTTTTT | CASSLALGGNEKLFF
NA | TRBJ1-2 | TRBV7-9 | TGTGCCAGCAGCTTAGATCACAGCGGCTATGGCTACACCTTC | CASSLDHSGYGYTF
NA | TRBJ1-3 | TRBV18 | TGTGCCAGCTCACCAAGGGGCAGGCCCGGCCGCCTATATTTT | CASSPRGRPGRLYF
TRBD1 | TRBJ2-1 | TRBV4-3 | TGCGCCAGCAGCCTCTCGGCGACAGGGGAGCGGGAGCAGTTCTTC | CASSLSATGEREQFF